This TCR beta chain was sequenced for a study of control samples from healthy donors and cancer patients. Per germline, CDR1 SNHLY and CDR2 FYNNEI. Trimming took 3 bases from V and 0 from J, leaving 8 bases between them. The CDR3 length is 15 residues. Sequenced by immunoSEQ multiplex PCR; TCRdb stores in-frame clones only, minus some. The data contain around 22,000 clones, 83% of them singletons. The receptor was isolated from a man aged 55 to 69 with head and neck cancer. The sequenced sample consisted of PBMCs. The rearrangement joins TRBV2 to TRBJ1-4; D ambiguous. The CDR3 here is CASSDEAATNEKLFF. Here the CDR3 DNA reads TGTGCCAGCAGTGATGAAGCCGCAACTAATGAAAAACTGTTTTTT.